This passage covers 23 T cell receptor beta chains from one sample sequenced in a study of CD8 T cells in Susac syndrome (dated by TCRdb to about 2019). Libraries were made using the immunoSEQ multiplex PCR assay. RNA was extracted using the RNeasy kit, and roughly 0.5 to 1 microgram was reverse transcribed with random hexamers. Using fastp at Q25 and MiXCR, TCRdb reprocessed the public reads and kept productive beta chains. All rows with the same CDR3 protein become a single entry with the most common DNA and genes. The sample includes 70,000 or so distinct CDR3 sequences, with approximately 93% observed a single time. The top ten hold 0.55% to 0.7% of the sample. Sequencing used CD8+ T cells from PBMCs. These receptors all come from a human donor with multiple sclerosis.

V and J are TRBV5-1 and TRBJ1-2; D gene uncertain. The CDR3 has 11 residues. Trimming took off 4 bases at V and 7 bases at J, with 8 bases between the two ends. Germline CDR1 and CDR2: SGHRS and YFSETQ. The CDR3 reads CASSNAGGYTF. The CDR3 nucleotides are TGCGCCAGCAGCAATGCGGGTGGCTACACCTTC.

The rearrangement links TRBV5-4 to TRBJ2-5; D might be TRBD2 (6 bases). The germline CDR1 and CDR2 sequences are SGHNT and YYREEE (reference sequence). V was pared by 4 bases and J by 2 bases, with 18 bases between. This CDR3 spans 16 amino acids. The CDR3 DNA reads as TGTGCCAGCAGCATTGGTCTACCTAGCGAGCAAGAGACCCAGTACTTC. It yields the protein CASSIGLPSEQETQYF.

This chain links TRBV4-3 with TRBJ1-1; maybe TRBD1 (5 bases). CDR1 is LGHNA and CDR2 is YSLEER in the germline V gene. The V and J ends lost 0 bases and 4 bases respectively, with 15 bases between them. CDR3 length: 16 amino acids. CDR3 DNA: TGCGCCAGCAGCCAAGATCACCCCCAGGGAATCACTGAAGCTTTCTTT. Translating it yields CASSQDHPQGITEAFF.

The chain recombines TRBV29-1 with TRBJ2-5, with TRBD1 matching 12 bases. The V gene end was trimmed by 4 bases and the J gene end by 2 bases; junction bases not matched to a gene: 20. The CDR3 length is 20 residues. Germline lookup yields CDR1 SQVTM and CDR2 ANQGSEA. In nucleotides, the CDR3 is TGCAGCGTTGGTGGATTAGGGGACAGGGGGCCGAATCCGCGACAAGAGACCCAGTACTTC. It yields the protein CSVGGLGDRGPNPRQETQYF.

The genes are TRBV5-1 and TRBJ2-1; D unclear. The CDR3 loop spans 13 amino acids. Trimming cost V 1 base and J 4 bases, with 6 bases left between them. Germline V gene data show CDR1 as SGHRS and CDR2 as YFSETQ. CDR3 DNA sequence: TGCGCCAGCAGCTTGACGCCTTACAATGAGCAGTTCTTC. Amino acid sequence: CASSLTPYNEQFF.

The chain recombines TRBV9 with TRBJ2-1; 7 bases are shared with TRBD2. CDR1 SGDLS and CDR2 YYNGEE come from the germline V gene. This CDR3 is built from 14 residues. The ends lost 3 bases at V and 7 bases at J; junction bases unmatched: 7. CDR3 bases: TGTGCCAGCAGCGACGGGACTATCAATAATGAGCAGTTCTTC. Encoded protein: CASSDGTINNEQFF.

The V gene is TRBV2, the J gene TRBJ2-1; 8 positions match TRBD2. V lost 2 bases and J lost 6; bases outside the gene matches: 6. The CDR3 runs 15 residues. CDR1 and CDR2 (germline): SNHLY, FYNNEI. The CDR3 DNA reads TGTGCCAGCAGTGAACTAGCGGGCGGCAGCAATGAGCAGTTCTTC. As protein: CASSELAGGSNEQFF.

This chain joins TRBV20-1 and TRBJ2-7, with TRBD2 identical over 10 bases. Germline V gene data show CDR1 as DFQATT and CDR2 as SNEGSKA (reference sequence). The CDR3 consists of 13 residues. Trimming removed 5 bases from V and 3 bases from J; junction bases left unmatched: 4. DNA for the CDR3: TGCAGTGCTTGGACTAGCGGCAGCTACGAGCAGTACTTC. This sequence encodes CSAWTSGSYEQYF.

V gene TRBV6-2 or TRBV6-3 combines with J gene TRBJ2-7, with TRBD1 matching over 9 bases. CDR1 is MNHEY and CDR2 is SVGEGT in the germline V gene. This CDR3 spans 14 amino acids. V lost 2 bases and J lost 4; bases outside the gene matches: 3. The chain's CDR3 is CASSYGQGTYEQYF. In nucleotides, the CDR3 is TGTGCCAGCAGTTACGGACAGGGGACGTACGAGCAGTACTTC.

The chain couples TRBV9 to TRBJ1-1, with no clear D. V lost 0 bases, J lost 6 bases, and 12 bases lay in between. CDR3 size: 14 residues. Germline V lookup: CDR1 SGDLS, CDR2 YYNGEE. In nucleotides, the CDR3 is TGTGCCAGCAGCGTAGCGGGCCGCGGCGCTGAAGCTTTCTTT. It specifies CASSVAGRGAEAFF.

The genes are TRBV20-1 and TRBJ1-2, with D tentatively TRBD1 (5 bases). Trimming removed 0 bases from V and 6 bases from J, with 11 bases in between. The germline V gene has CDR1 DFQATT and CDR2 SNEGSKA (reference sequence). This CDR3 region has 13 residues. CDR3 residues: CSARDRTSDGYTF. CDR3 bases: TGCAGTGCTAGAGATCGGACATCAGATGGCTACACCTTC.

The chain uses TRBV5-1 and TRBJ2-7; 9 bases map to TRBD1. J was trimmed by 3 bases and V by 5 bases; bases with no gene match: 0. CDR1 is SGHRS and CDR2 is YFSETQ in the germline V gene. This CDR3 is built from 12 residues. The CDR3 loop reads CASRGQGYEQYF. The CDR3 DNA is TGCGCCAGCAGGGGACAGGGCTACGAGCAGTACTTC.

The CDR3 DNA sequence: TGCAGTGCTAGGGCCCCAGCCAGCAGTGAGCAGTTCTTC. Translated, it gives CSARAPASSEQFF. V gene TRBV20-1 combines with J gene TRBJ2-1; D remains unclear. With 3 bases removed from V and 9 bases from J, the gap between germline ends came to 15 bases. CDR1 and CDR2 (germline): DFQATT, SNEGSKA (reference sequence). The CDR3 spans 13 residues.

V and J are TRBV11-2 and TRBJ2-7; D not certain. The CDR3 runs to 12 residues. The germline V gene has CDR1 SGHAT and CDR2 FQNNGV. The ends were cut back, 1 base at V and 4 bases at J, with 5 bases in the middle. In DNA form, the CDR3 reads TGTGCCAGCAGCTTAGGAAGGTACGAGCAGTACTTC. This encodes CASSLGRYEQYF.

The chain joins TRBV6-5 to TRBJ2-7, with D perhaps TRBD2 (6 bases). The germline V gene has CDR1 MNHEY and CDR2 SVGAGI. This CDR3 comprises 15 residues. Trimming removed 7 bases from V and 2 bases from J, with 18 bases in between. The CDR3 nucleotides read TGTGCCAGCAAGAGCAGGGAGGAAGTCACCTACGAGCAGTACTTC. Its protein product is CASKSREEVTYEQYF.

The chain uses TRBV3-1 and TRBJ1-2; no clear D. V dropped 0 bases and J dropped 8 bases, with 16 bases sitting between them. This CDR3 has 15 residues. Germline V gene data show CDR1 as LGHDT and CDR2 as YNNKEL (reference sequence). CDR3: CASSQDPDPKDGYTF. The CDR3 nucleotides are TGTGCCAGCAGCCAAGATCCGGATCCGAAGGACGGCTACACCTTC.

The genes are TRBV4-1 and TRBJ1-1; D is uncertain. Trimming left V 2 bases short and J 0 bases short, with 10 bases between. This CDR3 has 15 residues. The V gene's germline CDR1 is MGHRA and CDR2 YSYEKL. The CDR3 DNA reads TGCGCCAGCAGCCAAAGGGAGGGCATGAACACTGAAGCTTTCTTT. It translates to CASSQREGMNTEAFF.

The rearrangement uses TRBV15 and TRBJ2-3; 8 nucleotides align to TRBD1. Germline assignment: CDR1 LNHNV and CDR2 YYDKDF (reference sequence). J was trimmed by 1 base and V by 0 bases; bases with no gene match: 3. The CDR3 is 16 residues long. The CDR3 nucleotides are TGTGCCACCAGCAGAGAGGCAGGGGGCGGCACAGATACGCAGTATTTT. It specifies CATSREAGGGTDTQYF.

The rearrangement uses TRBV9 and TRBJ2-1; the match to TRBD2 covers 13 bases. Germline V gives CDR1 SGDLS, CDR2 YYNGEE. V shed 3 bases, J shed 5 bases, and the junction held 8 bases outside the gene matches. This CDR3 contains 17 residues. In nucleotides, the CDR3 is TGTGCCAGCAGCGGAGGTGGGACTAGCGGGGACAACAATGAGCAGTTCTTC. Protein: CASSGGGTSGDNNEQFF.

The chain couples TRBV4-1 to TRBJ1-6; no definite D call. The germline CDR1 and CDR2 sequences are MGHRA and YSYEKL. Between the trimmed V and J ends, which lost 1 base and 10 bases, there was a span of 11 bases. The CDR3 spans 14 residues. The chain's CDR3 is CASSQGGPGSPLHF. The CDR3 DNA sequence: TGCGCCAGCAGCCAAGGAGGTCCTGGGTCACCCCTCCACTTT.

The rearrangement links TRBV5-1 to TRBJ2-3, with D maybe TRBD1 (5 bases). There are 16 residues in the CDR3. V lost 0 bases, J lost 2 bases, and 13 bases lay in between. Germline CDR1 is SGHRS and CDR2 is YFSETQ. CDR3 DNA sequence: TGCGCCAGCAGCTTGGAGCCAGGGATCACCACAGATACGCAGTATTTT. Residues: CASSLEPGITTDTQYF.

The genes are TRBV3-1 and TRBJ2-7; tentative D call: TRBD1 (6 bases). Germline CDR1 reads LGHDT; CDR2 reads YNNKEL (reference sequence). The CDR3 is 15 residues long. V dropped 1 base and J dropped 3 bases, with 13 bases sitting between them. In DNA form, the CDR3 reads TGTGCCAGCAGCCAAGCTGGGGGCTTCAACTACGAGCAGTACTTC. This gives the protein CASSQAGGFNYEQYF.

V gene TRBV20-1 combines with J gene TRBJ2-3, with D perhaps assigned TRBD1 or TRBD2 (5 bases each). This CDR3 has 15 residues. Between the trimmed V and J ends, which lost 0 bases and 2 bases, there was a span of 12 bases. CDR1 is DFQATT, CDR2 SNEGSKA, per germline (reference sequence). The CDR3 is CSARDLQGDTDTQYF. Written as DNA, the CDR3 is TGCAGTGCTAGAGATCTCCAGGGAGACACAGATACGCAGTATTTT.